This entry concerns a single T cell receptor beta chain. This sample is part of a study of cytomegalovirus exposure and HLA in healthy donors. V was clipped by 1 base and J by 4 bases; unmatched bases: 4. The CDR3 is 15 amino acids. Germline V gene sequence: CDR1 SGHTA, CDR2 FQGNSA. The primer mix had 60 Vbeta and 13 Jbeta primers. Clones were read by immunoSEQ multiplex PCR, and TCRdb kept only the in-frame ones, dropping some. The sample holds approximately 170,000 clones, 68% seen once. The gene calls are TRBV7-2 and TRBJ2-7, with 10 bases matching TRBD1. This TCR derives from a woman between 35 and 50 years old in good health and CMV-seropositive. Material for sequencing was PBMCs. The CDR3 region is CASSLETGGSYEQYF. The CDR3 DNA reads as TGTGCCAGCAGCTTAGAGACAGGGGGCAGTTACGAGCAGTACTTC. Based on the CDR3 plus reference TRBV7-2 and TRBJ2-7, the full variable domain is GAGVSQSPSNKVTEKGKDVELRCDPISGHTALYWYRQSLGQGLEFLIYFQGNSAPDKSGLPSDRFSAERTGGSVSTLTIQRTQQEDSAVYLCASSLETGGSYEQYFGPGTRLTVT.